This entry features one T cell receptor (beta chain) sequence. It has no known antigen specificity. Per-nucleotide qualities are absent, and no much larger clonotype sits a single base away. This entry is derived from a study of shared clonotypes between healthy human individuals (TCRdb year 2020). As for the study more broadly: The cohort included three men and a couple of women between 18 and 49 years of age. The study deeply sequenced blood TCR repertoires of five healthy adults to estimate repertoire size and the extent of clonotype sharing between individuals. Different laboratories and diverse techniques were used to prepare libraries and sequence TCR repertoires, to increase sequencing depth and limit assay-specific biases. Leukapheresis yielded between about 0.9 and 8.9 billion PBMCs per donor. For each donor, three plates each were used for CD4 naive and CD4 memory, two plates were used for CD8 naive, and one plate was used for CD8 memory. Broad study findings and their caveats: Higher generation probabilities were observed for clonotypes shared by all four sorted-subset donors than for non-shared clonotypes. Because the study included only a small number of donors, the genetic and exposure-history diversity represented was limited. Pairwise subsampling indicated that sequencing depth was expected to affect the degree of clonotype sharing among donors. Naive subsets generally had larger estimated clonotype richness than memory subsets did. Sampling was restricted to blood, and TCR repertoires in tissue are likely to differ from TCR repertoires in blood. Incomplete sequencing was indicated by rarefaction of sorted-subset datasets, despite the large sequencing depth. Across four donors, 4.5% to 6.5% of naive CD4, roughly 3.5% of naive CD8, about 2.3% of memory CD4, and 0.4% to 0.45% of memory CD8 clonotypes were shared.

The donors were healthy, HIV-negative adults who had no recently reported acute infections or vaccinations. Every donor was a Caucasian adult living in Nashville, Tennessee, USA. CD4+ T cells were enriched by magnetic negative selection, after which naive cells were positively selected on CD45RA and the negative fraction was taken as the memory subset. Blood was obtained by leukapheresis, after which PBMCs were separated by Ficoll-Histopaque density gradient centrifugation and cryopreserved in liquid nitrogen vapor phase. Analytical flow cytometry was used to check the purity and quantity of each magnetically sorted T cell population. Each sorted fraction had its genomic DNA isolated and then quantified by UV absorbance on a Nanodrop 2000c. The CDR3 starts with the cysteine, ends with the phenylalanine, and has 16 residues. Solely the CDR3 DNA is kept, with 48 bases framed from the first base. Via the germline V gene, CDR1 is MDHEN and CDR2 SYDVKM. Deletion took 3 bases off V and 0 bases off J, with a span of 11 bases between the germline ends.

Using the deep immunoSEQ assay, TCR CDR3 regions were amplified from genomic DNA by multiplex PCR. Extracted genomic DNA from each cell subset was spread evenly across all wells of several immunoSEQ 96-well plates, with each plate serving as a replicate. For sorted subsets, approximately 200 ng of genomic DNA, equivalent to around 31,000 T cell genomes, went into each replicate PCR. Purified libraries were measured with a Qubit 3.0 fluorometer, size-checked on a Bioanalyzer 2100, and measured again with the KAPA Library Quantification kit. A separate single-read 150-cycle Illumina NextSeq 550 flow cell was used to sequence each immunoSEQ 96-well plate. The study's own analysis went as follows. Because the immunoSEQ output held only junctional sequences and lacked quality scores, the filtering could not match the filtering applied to full-length reads. To assign V/J genes and CDR3, sequences were annotated against IMGT germline references using PyIR, a Python wrapper for IgBLAST v1.9. Any read was removed if the V/J assignment was weak (E-value above 1e-6), the CDR3 was missing, or the read contained stop codons, out-of-frame junctions, or ambiguous translated residues. V3J clonotypes were defined by identical inferred V gene, J gene, and CDR3 amino acid sequence. Percentage overlap between repertoires was calculated by dividing the number of shared unique clonotypes by the size of the smaller repertoire. Richness of each repertoire was evaluated using RTK rarefaction, the Chao1 estimator, and Recon v2.1 estimates of unobserved clonotypes. For all TCRbeta clonotypes obtained by the gDNA method from a few donors, generation probabilities were computed with OLGA. Drawn from immuneACCESS, this table holds only the in-frame rearrangements with V and J called that TCRdb kept. Clones are partly lost; checked studies trace under half to an unresolved V gene and leave the rest unexplained. Clone size and the V and J calls come from that table; the DNA yielded D and trimming. Across this sample there are around 1,100,000 clones, with 70% to 80% seen only once. Together, the top ten hold over 0.8% of the sample.

This TCR came from a man aged 18 to 29 in good health. Some clones in this sample may be carry-over from other donors' samples. In this chain, TRBV28 is recombined with TRBJ1-4; the D segment could be TRBD1, given 6 matching bases. Sequencing used memory CD4+ T cells from PBMCs. Explained via the paper, the cell subset or site label denotes: CD45RA-negative fraction. CDR3 region: CASSFFQGTTNEKLFF. In nucleotide form, the sequence is TGTGCCAGCAGTTTTTTCCAGGGGACAACTAATGAAAAACTGTTTTTT. Here the CDR3 is joined to the reference TRBV28 and TRBJ1-4 genes, and the full variable domain is: DVKVTQSSRYLVKRTGEKVFLECVQDMDHENMFWYRQDPGLGLRLIYFSYDVKMKEKGDIPEGYSVSREKKERFSLILESASTNQTSMYLCASSFFQGTTNEKLFFGSGTQLSVL.